The T cell receptor (beta chain) described here comes from a study of blood T cell repertoires in COVID-19. Only in-frame clones appear in the TCRdb table, and some are missing; sequencing was by immunoSEQ multiplex PCR. Among 180,000 or so clones listed, around 86% were seen once. The CDR3 length is 18 residues. Germline CDR1 is LGHNA and CDR2 is YNFKEQ. The V gene end was trimmed by 1 base and the J gene end by 6 bases; junction bases not matched to a gene: 12. The chain joins TRBV4-2 to TRBJ2-1; TRBD2 aligns across 10 bases. The sequenced sample was peripheral blood. The origin of this receptor is a man between 18 and 29 years old with acute or convalescent COVID-19. The CDR3 region is CASSQVEWASGGGNEQFF. In DNA, the CDR3 is TGTGCCAGCAGCCAAGTAGAATGGGCTAGCGGGGGTGGCAATGAGCAGTTCTTC.